These T cell receptor beta chains were read from a single sample in a study of response to subunit inactivated influenza vaccine. TCRdb independently ran MiXCR on the RT-PCR reads; one entry per CDR3 protein. The profile shows more than 450,000 distinct CDR3 sequences, 12% of them singletons. This specimen consisted of PBMCs from blood, obtained on the day of vaccination. These receptors all come from a man aged 50 or older who received an inactivated influenza vaccine. Both conserved end residues are part of each CDR3. Each record gives: clone size, D gene, J gene, V gene, CDR3 DNA, CDR3 protein. A D gene is named only where the DNA matches it firmly. Some rows have no size entry. The others give once, few or many, or a class for an expanded clone.

.,TRBD1,TRBJ1-3,TRBV4-1,TGCGCCAGCAGCCAAACCCTGAGGACAGGGGGTGAAAACACCATATATTTT,CASSQTLRTGGENTIYF
many,.,TRBJ1-6,TRBV12-3/TRBV12-4,TGTGCCAGCAGTTTAGGGAGGAATTCACCCCTCCACTTT,CASSLGRNSPLHF
many,TRBD2,TRBJ2-1,TRBV6-5,TGTGCCAGCAGTTACTCCTGGCTCAAGCGGGAGACAAGAAATGAGCAGTTCTTC,CASSYSWLKRETRNEQFF
.,.,TRBJ2-1,TRBV3-1,TGTGCCAGCAGCCCGTCGACTAGACCTCTAGGAAATGAGCAGTTCTTC,CASSPSTRPLGNEQFF
few,.,TRBJ1-5,TRBV12-3/TRBV12-4,TGTGCCAGCAGGCCACCCCGGGGGCCCCAGCATTTT,CASRPPRGPQHF
few,TRBD2,TRBJ2-7,TRBV6-2/TRBV6-3,TGTGCCAGCAGTTACTCGACGACGCTAGCGGGAAGTTCCTACGAGCAGTACTTC,CASSYSTTLAGSSYEQYF
.,TRBD1,TRBJ2-2,TRBV29-1,TGCAGCGTTGAACTCCGGGACAGGGGGAACACCGGGGAGCTGTTTTTT,CSVELRDRGNTGELFF
.,.,TRBJ2-4,TRBV4-2,TGTGCCAGCAGCCAAGGATTAGGAAGGGCCAAAAACATTCAGTACTTC,CASSQGLGRAKNIQYF
.,TRBD1,TRBJ2-7,TRBV28,TGTGCCAGCAGTTCATTCGGGGACAGGGGGTTTCAGGAGCAGTACTTC,CASSSFGDRGFQEQYF
few,.,TRBJ1-5,TRBV6-2/TRBV6-3,TGTGCCAGCAGGCACCGGACGCCGGGTAATCAGCCCCAGCATTTT,CASRHRTPGNQPQHF
many,.,TRBJ2-7,TRBV4-1,TGCGCCAGCAGCCAGGACACCTACGAGCAGTACTTC,CASSQDTYEQYF
.,TRBD2,TRBJ2-2,TRBV7-2,TGTGCCAGCAGCTTAGTTGTAGGTCCGGGGGGAACCGGGGAGCTGTTTTTT,CASSLVVGPGGTGELFF
.,TRBD1,TRBJ2-7,TRBV7-2,TGTGCCAGCAGCCCCACGCCTGGGACAGGGAAGTACTTC,CASSPTPGTGKYF
.,TRBD2,TRBJ2-1,TRBV28,TGTGCCAGCAGTTCCGCCCCCGGGACTAGCGGATCCTACAATGAGCAGTTCTTC,CASSSAPGTSGSYNEQFF
.,.,TRBJ2-7,TRBV20-1,TGCAGCTCCAGGAGAGGGCTCAGGTCCGCGACCCTCTTTGACGAGCAGTACTTC,CSSRRGLRSATLFDEQYF